This TCR beta chain was found in a study of blood T cells in healthy people across ages. Sample-barcoded 5' priming and a J-beta primer mix drove a second PCR of 7 to 11 cycles. Each CDR3 protein gets one entry after TCRdb re-called the 5' RACE reads with MiXCR. This table holds 800,000 or so distinct CDR3 sequences, roughly 46% found once. The sequence derives from a man at least 80 years old in good health. The sample consisted of blood.

The CDR3 bases are TGTGCCAGCAGCCAAGATGTCACAGAACAAGAGACCCAGTACTTC. Translated: CASSQDVTEQETQYF. The chain employs TRBV4-2 and TRBJ2-5; D gene ambiguous. Trimming shortened V by 0 bases and J by 2 bases, and 10 bases separated the two germline ends. The germline V gene has CDR1 LGHNA and CDR2 YNFKEQ. This CDR3 contains 15 residues.